The clone carrying this T cell receptor (beta chain) was counted at least ten times. This sample is drawn from a study of T cells in Graves' hyperthyroidism and ophthalmopathy. What was amplified from RNA transcripts were TCR beta CDR3 regions. RT-PCR in the first round (using the HTBI primer set) targeted the TCR CDR3. TCRdb independently ran MiXCR on the multiplex PCR reads; one entry per CDR3 protein. The sample records 250,000 to 300,000 distinct CDR3 sequences, approximately 17% being singletons. V gave up 2 bases and J gave up 1 base, with 6 bases separating them. The CDR3 is 13 amino acids. Per the germline V gene, CDR1 is SGHRS and CDR2 is YFSETQ.

This clonotype originated in a woman aged 55 to 70 with Graves' ophthalmopathy. The source material was blood. The chain employs TRBV5-1 and TRBJ2-5; D is unresolved. The CDR3 reads CASSFNTQETQYF. For the CDR3, the DNA is TGCGCCAGCAGCTTTAACACCCAAGAGACCCAGTACTTC.